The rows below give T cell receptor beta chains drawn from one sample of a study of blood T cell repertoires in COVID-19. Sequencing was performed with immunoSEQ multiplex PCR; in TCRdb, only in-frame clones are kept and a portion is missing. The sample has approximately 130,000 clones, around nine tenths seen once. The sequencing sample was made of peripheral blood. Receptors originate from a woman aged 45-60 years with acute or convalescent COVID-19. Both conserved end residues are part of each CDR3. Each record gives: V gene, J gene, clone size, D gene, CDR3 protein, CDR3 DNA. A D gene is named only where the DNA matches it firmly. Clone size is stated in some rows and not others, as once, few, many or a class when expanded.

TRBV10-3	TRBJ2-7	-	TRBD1	CAISEIGQGSSYEQYF	TGTGCCATCAGTGAAATAGGACAGGGGAGCTCCTACGAGCAGTACTTC
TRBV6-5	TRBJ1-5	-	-	CASRNGGGTDQPQHF	TGTGCCAGCAGGAATGGGGGAGGGACCGATCAGCCCCAGCATTTT
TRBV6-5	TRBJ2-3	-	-	CASSYSPGQETDTQYF	TGTGCCAGCAGTTACTCTCCGGGACAAGAAACAGATACGCAGTATTTT
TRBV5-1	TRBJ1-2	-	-	CASSLEGRDSGYTF	TGCGCCAGCAGCTTGGAGGGGAGGGACTCTGGCTACACCTTC
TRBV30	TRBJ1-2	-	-	CAWMPDMYGYTF	TGTGCCTGGATGCCTGACATGTATGGCTACACCTTC
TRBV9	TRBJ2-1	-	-	CASSVAGSYEQFF	TGTGCCAGCAGCGTAGCGGGAAGCTATGAGCAGTTCTTC
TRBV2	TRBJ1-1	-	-	CASSEGVRAFF	TGTGCCAGCAGTGAGGGAGTTCGGGCTTTCTTT
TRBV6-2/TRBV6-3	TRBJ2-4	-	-	CASSPGTIQYF	TGTGCCAGCAGCCCGGGGACAATTCAGTACTTC
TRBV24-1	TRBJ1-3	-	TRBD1	CATSDLGQGEVNTIYF	TGTGCCACCAGTGACCTTGGACAGGGAGAAGTAAACACCATATATTTT
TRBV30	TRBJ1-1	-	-	CAWSPLRGNTEAFF	TGTGCCTGGAGTCCCCTTCGGGGGAACACTGAAGCTTTCTTT
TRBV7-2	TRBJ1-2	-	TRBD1	CASSLGGQGEIGYTF	TGTGCCAGCAGCTTAGGGGGACAGGGGGAAATTGGCTACACCTTC
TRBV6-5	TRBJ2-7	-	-	CASSYSGGAGEQYF	TGTGCCAGCAGTTACTCGGGGGGTGCGGGGGAGCAGTACTTC
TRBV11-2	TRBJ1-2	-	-	CASSLNPQTTGYTF	TGTGCCAGCAGCTTAAACCCACAGACCACCGGCTACACCTTC
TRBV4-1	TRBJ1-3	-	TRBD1	CASSHRLGQEPGNTIYF	TGCGCCAGCAGCCACCGACTTGGACAGGAGCCTGGAAACACCATATATTTT
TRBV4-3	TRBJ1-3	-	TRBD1	CASSQVDRAGNTIYF	TGCGCCAGCAGCCAAGTTGACAGGGCTGGAAACACCATATATTTT
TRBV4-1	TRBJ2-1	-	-	CASSQGGFSYNEQFF	TGCGCCAGCAGCCAGGGGGGTTTCTCCTACAATGAGCAGTTCTTC
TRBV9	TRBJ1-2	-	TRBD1	CASSATGSYGYTF	TGTGCCAGCAGCGCGACAGGGAGCTATGGCTACACCTTC
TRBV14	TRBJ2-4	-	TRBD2	CASSQVGSGKQNIQYF	TGTGCCAGCAGCCAAGTAGGTAGCGGGAAACAAAACATTCAGTACTTC
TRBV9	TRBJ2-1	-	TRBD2	CASSIDGAGGPEQFF	TGTGCCAGCAGCATAGACGGAGCGGGGGGGCCCGAGCAGTTCTTC
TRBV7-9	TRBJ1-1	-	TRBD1	CASSLNPTGAKGAFF	TGTGCCAGCAGCTTAAATCCGACAGGGGCCAAGGGAGCTTTCTTT
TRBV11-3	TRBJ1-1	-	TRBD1	CASSSGGGAEAFF	TGTGCCAGCAGCTCAGGGGGTGGGGCTGAAGCTTTCTTT
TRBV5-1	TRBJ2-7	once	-	CASSLPSYEQYF	TGCGCCAGCAGCTTGCCGTCCTACGAGCAGTACTTC
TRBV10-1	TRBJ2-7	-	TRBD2	CASSESQAGTYEQYF	TGCGCCAGCAGTGAGTCCCAAGCGGGGACCTACGAGCAGTACTTC
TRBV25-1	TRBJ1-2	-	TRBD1	CASSRGQGHYGYTF	TGTGCCAGCAGTCGGGGACAGGGTCACTATGGCTACACCTTC
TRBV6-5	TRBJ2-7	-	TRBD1	CASSRTGEGYEQYF	TGTGCCAGCAGCCGAACAGGGGAAGGTTACGAGCAGTACTTC
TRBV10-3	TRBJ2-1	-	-	CAISVGQRSNNEQFF	TGTGCCATCAGTGTTGGGCAACGATCCAACAATGAGCAGTTCTTC
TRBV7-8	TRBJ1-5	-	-	CASSLQGGNQPQHF	TGTGCCAGCAGCTTACAGGGTGGCAATCAGCCCCAGCATTTT
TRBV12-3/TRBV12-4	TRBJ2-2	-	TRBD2	CASRLATPGELFF	TGTGCCAGCAGACTAGCGACCCCCGGGGAGCTGTTTTTT
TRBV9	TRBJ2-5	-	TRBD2	CASSVGQRGEEETQYF	TGTGCCAGCAGCGTAGGCCAGCGGGGGGAAGAAGAGACCCAGTACTTC
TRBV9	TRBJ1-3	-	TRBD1	CASSVGGQGSGNTIYF	TGTGCCAGCAGCGTAGGGGGACAGGGGTCGGGAAACACCATATATTTT
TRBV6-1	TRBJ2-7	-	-	CASSENLLSYEQYF	TGTGCCAGCAGTGAAAATCTTCTCTCCTACGAGCAGTACTTC
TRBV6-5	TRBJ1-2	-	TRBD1	CASSYSWGQPYGYTF	TGTGCCAGCAGTTACTCTTGGGGACAGCCCTATGGCTACACCTTC
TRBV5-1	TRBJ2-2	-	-	CASSPARSQNTGELFF	TGCGCCAGCAGCCCCGCGAGGTCCCAAAACACCGGGGAGCTGTTTTTT
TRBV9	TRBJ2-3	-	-	CASSVAGSGRTDTQYF	TGTGCCAGCAGCGTAGCTGGATCTGGGCGCACAGATACGCAGTATTTT
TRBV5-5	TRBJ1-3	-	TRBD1	CASSFGTGGSSGNTIYF	TGTGCCAGCAGCTTTGGGACAGGAGGTTCCTCTGGAAACACCATATATTTT
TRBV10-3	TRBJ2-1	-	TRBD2	CAISRRQREEPNEQFF	TGTGCCATCAGTAGGAGGCAGCGGGAGGAACCTAATGAGCAGTTCTTC
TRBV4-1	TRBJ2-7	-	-	CASSQDYSHEQYF	TGCGCCAGCAGCCAAGATTACAGCCACGAGCAGTACTTC
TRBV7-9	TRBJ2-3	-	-	CASSLFRQGADTQYF	TGTGCCAGCAGCTTATTTCGCCAGGGTGCGGATACGCAGTATTTT
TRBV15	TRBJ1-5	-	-	CATSRGIGGNQPQHF	TGTGCCACCAGCAGAGGGATCGGGGGCAATCAGCCCCAGCATTTT
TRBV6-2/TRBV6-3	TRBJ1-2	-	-	CASSYWTDPYGYTF	TGTGCCAGCAGTTACTGGACAGACCCCTATGGCTACACCTTC
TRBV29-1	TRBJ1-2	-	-	CSVGGSGLGYTF	TGCAGCGTTGGAGGGTCTGGTCTTGGCTACACCTTC
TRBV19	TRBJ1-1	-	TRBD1	CASSPPGWQGAVDTEAFF	TGTGCCAGTAGTCCGCCCGGTTGGCAGGGGGCGGTTGACACTGAAGCTTTCTTT
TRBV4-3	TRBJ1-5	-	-	CASSRTTGGQAPQHF	TGCGCCAGCAGCCGCACGACAGGAGGCCAGGCGCCCCAGCATTTT
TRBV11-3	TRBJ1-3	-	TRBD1	CASSSDRGIQTGNTIYF	TGTGCCAGCAGCTCGGACAGGGGAATTCAAACTGGAAACACCATATATTTT
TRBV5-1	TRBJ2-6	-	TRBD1	CASSLGGTVSSGANVLTF	TGCGCCAGCAGCTTGGGTGGGACAGTGAGCTCTGGGGCCAACGTCCTGACTTTC
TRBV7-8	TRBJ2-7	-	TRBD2	CASSLALSGGRLSYEQYF	TGTGCCAGCAGCTTAGCGCTAAGTGGCGGGAGACTCTCCTACGAGCAGTACTTC
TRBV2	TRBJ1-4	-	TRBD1	CASSDGQGDEKLFF	TGTGCCAGCAGTGATGGACAGGGAGATGAAAAACTGTTTTTT
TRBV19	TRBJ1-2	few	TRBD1	CASSIGTVRYGYTF	TGTGCCAGTAGTATCGGGACAGTAAGATATGGCTACACCTTC
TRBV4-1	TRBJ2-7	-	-	CASSPSDRSEQYF	TGCGCCAGCAGCCCCTCGGACAGAAGCGAGCAGTACTTC
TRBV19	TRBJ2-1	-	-	CASSIEDTNLDEQFF	TGTGCCAGTAGTATAGAGGACACTAATTTGGATGAGCAGTTCTTC
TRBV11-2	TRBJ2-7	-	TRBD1	CASSVDRGAYEQYF	TGTGCCAGCAGCGTCGACAGGGGCGCCTACGAGCAGTACTTC